This TCR beta chain was captured by sequencing in a study of cytomegalovirus exposure and HLA in healthy donors. Turning to this clone: Its antigen remains unknown. Other DNA sequences within the sample encode an identical CDR3.

Study-level results: Researchers catalogued approximately 160 TCR beta chains as cytomegalovirus-associated. A further, later analysis showed that HLA-associated TCR beta chains (compared with equally common others) were more clonally expanded. In presence/absence analyses, roughly uniform sequencing depth across donors was assumed.

Researchers ran the PCR with 60 Vbeta and 13 Jbeta primers. The data were produced by immunoSEQ multiplex PCR, yet TCRdb's version contains in-frame clones alone and is incomplete. The data show 75,000 to 80,000 clones, with under 85% seen just once and around 8.9% held by the top ten. The TCR was taken from a woman aged 40 to 55 in good health and CMV-seropositive. Material for sequencing was PBMCs.

CDR3 nucleotide sequence: TGTGCCAGCAGCCCCCGACTGAGCTCCTACAATGAGCAGTTCTTC. It translates to CASSPRLSSYNEQFF. The V gene is TRBV11-2, the J gene TRBJ2-1; D remains ambiguous. V lost 5 bases to trimming and J lost 0 bases, with 11 bases between them. The germline gives CDR1 SGHAT, CDR2 FQNNGV. The CDR3 consists of 15 residues.